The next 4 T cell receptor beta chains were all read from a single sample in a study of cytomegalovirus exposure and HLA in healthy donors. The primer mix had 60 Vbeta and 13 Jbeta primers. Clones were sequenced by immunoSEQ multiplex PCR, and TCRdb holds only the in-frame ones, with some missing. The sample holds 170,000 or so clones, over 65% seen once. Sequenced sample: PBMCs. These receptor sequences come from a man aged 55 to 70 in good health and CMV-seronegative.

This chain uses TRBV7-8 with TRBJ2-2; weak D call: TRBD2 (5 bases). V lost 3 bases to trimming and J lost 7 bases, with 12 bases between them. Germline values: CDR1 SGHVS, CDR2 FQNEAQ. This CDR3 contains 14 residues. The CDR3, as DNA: TGTGCCAGCAGCTTCACTAGGAACGGCGGGGAGCTGTTTTTT. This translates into CASSFTRNGGELFF. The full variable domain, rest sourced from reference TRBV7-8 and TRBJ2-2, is GAGVSQSPRYKVAKRGQDVALRCDPISGHVSLFWYQQALGQGPEFLTYFQNEAQLDKSGLPSDRFFAERPEGSVSTLKIQRTQQEDSAVYLCASSFTRNGGELFFGEGSRLTVL.

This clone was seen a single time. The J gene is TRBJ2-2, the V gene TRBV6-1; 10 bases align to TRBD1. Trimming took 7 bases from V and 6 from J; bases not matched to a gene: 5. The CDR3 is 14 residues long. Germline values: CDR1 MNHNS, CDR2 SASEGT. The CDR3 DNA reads TGTGCCAGCATCCGACAGGGGGCACCCGGGGAGCTGTTTTTT. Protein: CASIRQGAPGELFF.

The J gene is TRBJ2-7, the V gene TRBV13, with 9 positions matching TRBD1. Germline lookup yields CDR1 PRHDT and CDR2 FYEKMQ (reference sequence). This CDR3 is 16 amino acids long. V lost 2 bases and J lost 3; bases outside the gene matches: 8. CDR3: CASSLSPTGGVYEQYF. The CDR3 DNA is TGTGCCAGCAGCTTAAGCCCGACAGGGGGTGTCTACGAGCAGTACTTC. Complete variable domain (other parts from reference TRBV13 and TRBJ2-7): AAGVIQSPRHLIKEKRETATLKCYPIPRHDTVYWYQQGPGQDPQFLISFYEKMQSDKGSIPDRFSAQQFSDYHSELNMSSLELGDSALYFCASSLSPTGGVYEQYFGPGTRLTVT.

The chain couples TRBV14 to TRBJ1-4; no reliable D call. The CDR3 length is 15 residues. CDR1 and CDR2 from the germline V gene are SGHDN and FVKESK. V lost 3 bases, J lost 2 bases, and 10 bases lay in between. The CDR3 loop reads CASSHLRVTNEKLFF. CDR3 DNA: TGTGCCAGCAGCCACCTCCGGGTTACTAATGAAAAACTGTTTTTT. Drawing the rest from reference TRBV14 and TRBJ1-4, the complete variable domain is EAGVTQFPSHSVIEKGQTVTLRCDPISGHDNLYWYRRVMGKEIKFLLHFVKESKQDESGMPNNRFLAERTGGTYSTLKVQPAELEDSGVYFCASSHLRVTNEKLFFGSGTQLSVL.